This T cell receptor beta chain is drawn from a study of CD8 T cells in Susac syndrome. The junction had 1 base not matched to a gene; V was cut back by 3 bases and J by 3 bases. Germline CDR1 and CDR2: KGHSH and LQKENI. The CDR3 extends over 13 amino acids. Random hexamers served to reverse transcribe roughly 0.45 to 1 ug RNA. Each CDR3 protein gets one entry after TCRdb re-called the immunoSEQ multiplex PCR reads with MiXCR. The profile shows approximately 110,000 distinct CDR3 sequences, roughly 95% of them singletons. The source material was CD4+ T cells from PBMCs. This clonotype was sampled from a human donor in good health. This chain connects TRBV18 to TRBJ1-2, with TRBD1 identical over 7 bases. This chain's CDR3 is CASSPGTDYGYTF. For the CDR3, the DNA is TGTGCCAGCTCACCCGGGACAGACTATGGCTACACCTTC.